The 26 T cell receptor beta chains below come from one sample, sequenced in a study of T cell changes during pregnancy in multiple sclerosis. The data were produced by immunoSEQ multiplex PCR, yet TCRdb's version contains in-frame clones alone and is incomplete. Here the sample spans roughly 100,000 clones, roughly 93% being singletons. Sequenced material: peripheral blood, taken after pregnancy. These receptor sequences come from a female donor with multiple sclerosis, enrolled in a pregnancy study.

The J gene is TRBJ1-1, the V gene TRBV4-1; 7 nucleotides match TRBD1. V trimming: 0 bases; J trimming: 5 bases; junction bases outside the gene matches: 9. CDR3 length: 16 residues. Germline CDR1 MGHRA, CDR2 YSYEKL. In DNA form, the CDR3 reads TGCGCCAGCAGCCAAGAAGTCAGACAGGGATGGACTGAAGCTTTCTTT. This codes for CASSQEVRQGWTEAFF.

In nucleotides, the CDR3 is TGTGCCAGCAGCTCTGGGACTAGCGGGTACAATGAGCAGTTCTTC. It is translated as CASSSGTSGYNEQFF. This chain links TRBV5-5 with TRBJ2-1; the match to TRBD2 covers 12 bases. Germline CDR1 SGHKS, CDR2 YYEKEE (reference sequence). V dropped 3 bases and J dropped 4; count of bases not matched to a gene: 2. The CDR3 length is 15 residues.

This clone was counted only a few times. The chain is built from TRBV19 and TRBJ1-2, with a possible D match to TRBD1 (5 bases). Looked up from germline, CDR1 is LNHDA and CDR2 is SQIVND (reference sequence). This CDR3 contains 15 residues. The germline V and J ends were trimmed by 1 base and 4 bases, with 13 bases remaining between them. The CDR3 loop reads CASSIGPGSGYGYTF. The CDR3, as DNA: TGTGCCAGTAGTATAGGGCCAGGGTCTGGCTATGGCTACACCTTC.

This clone has just one count. V and J are TRBV19 and TRBJ1-4, with D tentatively TRBD1 (5 bases). Looked up from germline, CDR1 is LNHDA and CDR2 is SQIVND (reference sequence). This CDR3 comprises 16 residues. V was clipped by 3 bases and J by 0 bases, with 11 bases between them. CDR3 sequence reads: CASSIWDSSTNEKLFF. CDR3 bases: TGTGCCAGTAGTATTTGGGACTCCTCAACTAATGAAAAACTGTTTTTT. Full variable domain (missing parts from reference TRBV19 and TRBJ1-4): DGGITQSPKYLFRKEGQNVTLSCEQNLNHDAMYWYRQDPGQGLRLIYYSQIVNDFQKGDIAEGYSVSREKKESFPLTVTSAQKNPTAFYLCASSIWDSSTNEKLFFGSGTQLSVL.

The DNA of the CDR3 is TGTGCTAGTGGTTTGCTGCAGAATTCCCAGCATTTT. Encoded protein: CASGLLQNSQHF. The gene calls are TRBV12-5 and TRBJ1-5; D remains ambiguous. Germline loops: CDR1 LGHNT, CDR2 FRNRAP. V was cut by 2 bases and J by 11 bases, with 10 bases left in between. The CDR3 covers 12 residues.

CDR3 region: CASTTDRREQYF. The DNA for the CDR3 is TGTGCCAGCACCACGGACAGACGCGAGCAGTACTTC. V usage is TRBV11-2 and J usage is TRBJ2-7, with D perhaps matching TRBD1 (6 bases). This CDR3 contains 12 residues. The V end lost 7 bases, the J end lost 6 bases, and 13 bases lay between the germline ends. Germline V CDR1 and CDR2: SGHAT, FQNNGV.

V gene TRBV13 combines with J gene TRBJ2-3; 11 nucleotides line up with TRBD2. This CDR3 region has 16 residues. The germline gives CDR1 PRHDT, CDR2 FYEKMQ (reference sequence). Trimming took 5 bases from V and 4 from J; bases not matched to a gene: 8. CDR3: CASSPLAGGDADTQYF. In nucleotides, the CDR3 is TGTGCCAGCAGCCCCCTAGCGGGGGGAGACGCAGATACGCAGTATTTT.

The chain has TRBV25-1 and TRBJ2-1; 7 bases align to TRBD2. Germline CDR1 reads MGHDK; CDR2 reads SYGVNS. This CDR3 region has 14 residues. V shed 4 bases, J shed 4 bases, and the junction held 4 bases outside the gene matches. The CDR3 DNA reads as TGTGCCAGCAGTGGGCTAGCGGAGTACAATGAGCAGTTCTTC. This sequence encodes CASSGLAEYNEQFF. Combining the CDR3 with reference TRBV25-1 and TRBJ2-1 gives the whole variable domain EADIYQTPRYLVIGTGKKITLECSQTMGHDKMYWYQQDPGMELHLIHYSYGVNSTEKGDLSSESTVSRIRTEHFPLTLESARPSHTSQYLCASSGLAEYNEQFFGPGTRLTVL.

This chain uses TRBV7-2 with TRBJ1-4; D uncertain. Germline CDR1 SGHTA, CDR2 FQGNSA. Trimming took 6 bases from V and 5 from J, leaving 16 bases between them. The CDR3 loop spans 15 amino acids. CDR3 amino acids: CASSLYSSPNEKLFF. The DNA of the CDR3 is TGTGCCAGCAGTTTATACAGCAGCCCAAATGAAAAACTGTTTTTT.

The genes are TRBV25-1 and TRBJ2-1; D is uncertain. The V gene's germline CDR1 is MGHDK and CDR2 SYGVNS. The CDR3 sequence is 14 residues long. Trimming pared 1 base from V and 3 bases from J, leaving 7 bases between. CDR3 protein: CASSEWPGYNEQFF. In DNA, the CDR3 is TGTGCCAGCAGTGAATGGCCGGGCTACAATGAGCAGTTCTTC.

The chain has TRBV2 and TRBJ2-5, with D possibly TRBD2 on 7 matching bases. CDR1 is SNHLY and CDR2 is FYNNEI in the germline V gene. This CDR3 contains 14 residues. V was clipped by 7 bases and J by 1 base, with 13 bases between them. The CDR3 DNA reads TGTGCCAGCAAGGGGGGAGGGGGCCAAGAGACCCAGTACTTC. Translation: CASKGGGGQETQYF.

The chain has TRBV6-5 and TRBJ1-5; 10 bases align to TRBD1. CDR1 and CDR2 (germline): MNHEY, SVGAGI. CDR3 length: 15 amino acids. The J segment lost 4 bases and the V segment lost 4 bases, leaving 4 bases of the junction unmatched. CDR3 protein: CASSSGQGWNQPQHF. CDR3 DNA: TGTGCCAGCAGTTCGGGACAGGGGTGGAATCAGCCCCAGCATTTT.

The rearrangement links TRBV15 to TRBJ2-4; a weak D match, TRBD2 (6 bases). V lost 3 bases, J lost 3 bases, and 9 bases lay in between. The CDR3 is 14 amino acids. Germline V CDR1 and CDR2: LNHNV, YYDKDF (reference sequence). The CDR3, as DNA: TGTGCCACCAGCAGTCTGGAGGGCAAAAACATTCAGTACTTC. This encodes CATSSLEGKNIQYF.

CDR3 in DNA: TGCGCCAGCAGCCAGACAAGCGGGAGGGCCGGGTACGAGCAGTACTTC. It translates to CASSQTSGRAGYEQYF. V usage is TRBV4-1 and J usage is TRBJ2-7; 10 bases are a match to TRBD2. CDR3 length: 16 amino acids. Germline assignment: CDR1 MGHRA and CDR2 YSYEKL. Germline trimming cut 3 bases from V and 4 bases from J; bases unmatched to any gene: 9.

V and J are TRBV19 and TRBJ2-7; TRBD2 is a possible D gene (6 bases). The germline V gene encodes CDR1 LNHDA and CDR2 SQIVND (reference sequence). CDR3 size: 14 residues. Trimming took 5 bases from V and 6 from J, leaving 17 bases between them. Written as DNA, the CDR3 is TGTGCCAGTAGTCCCGGGAGTAACGGTCGCGAGCAGTACTTC. Translated: CASSPGSNGREQYF.

The J gene is TRBJ2-7, the V gene TRBV5-1; 8 bases are shared with TRBD2. This CDR3 has 13 amino acids. Germline V lookup: CDR1 SGHRS, CDR2 YFSETQ. Trimming cost V 4 bases and J 7 bases; bases outside gene matches: 7. In DNA, the CDR3 is TGCGCCAGCAGCCCGATAACGGGGGGGGAGCAGTACTTC. Amino acids: CASSPITGGEQYF.

V and J are TRBV5-4 and TRBJ2-6, with 8 nucleotides matching TRBD1. This CDR3 is 18 amino acids long. Trimming removed 5 bases from V and 1 base from J; junction bases left unmatched: 11. Germline values: CDR1 SGHNT, CDR2 YYREEE (reference sequence). CDR3 protein: CASSQRQGSGSGANVLTF. As DNA, the CDR3 is TGTGCCAGCAGTCAACGACAGGGGAGTGGGTCTGGGGCCAACGTCCTGACTTTC.

The rearrangement uses TRBV11-2 and TRBJ2-7; no reliable D call. The CDR3 loop spans 17 amino acids. The germline V gene encodes CDR1 SGHAT and CDR2 FQNNGV. V shed 4 bases and J shed 4 bases, with 23 bases lying between them. The CDR3 DNA sequence: TGTGCCAGCAGCTCCTATTCCCCTATCTCCCGGTCTTACGAGCAGTACTTC. Translated, it gives CASSSYSPISRSYEQYF. The full variable domain, its missing parts supplied by reference TRBV11-2 and TRBJ2-7, is EAGVAQSPRYKIIEKRQSVAFWCNPISGHATLYWYQQILGQGPKLLIQFQNNGVVDDSQLPKDRFSAERLKGVDSTLKIQPAKLEDSAVYLCASSSYSPISRSYEQYFGPGTRLTVT.

The chain uses TRBV7-3 and TRBJ1-2, with D possibly TRBD1 on 5 matching bases. V was shortened by 1 base and J by 6 bases, with 9 bases between the two germline ends. This CDR3 contains 13 residues. Germline-derived CDR1 and CDR2 are SGHTA and FQGTGA. The CDR3 sequence is CASSLNGGNGYTF. The DNA for the CDR3 is TGTGCCAGCAGCTTAAACGGGGGGAATGGCTACACCTTC.

The V and J genes are TRBV5-1 and TRBJ1-3; tentative D call: TRBD1 (6 bases). The V end lost 8 bases, the J end lost 6 bases, and 15 bases lay between the germline ends. Germline V lookup: CDR1 SGHRS, CDR2 YFSETQ. CDR3 size: 13 residues. Written as DNA, the CDR3 is TGCGCCAGAGGGGGGGTTTGTTTAAACACCATATATTTT. Amino acids: CARGGVCLNTIYF.

This rearrangement joins TRBV19 to TRBJ1-2; D remains unclear. The germline V gene encodes CDR1 LNHDA and CDR2 SQIVND (reference sequence). The V and J ends lost 5 bases and 8 bases respectively, with 18 bases between them. The CDR3 is 14 amino acids. For the CDR3, the DNA is TGTGCCAGTAGTTTGGGCACTGCAACTCGGGGCTACACCTTC. Translating it yields CASSLGTATRGYTF.

The V gene is TRBV5-4, the J gene TRBJ1-2, with unresolved D. V lost 1 base to trimming and J lost 2 bases, with 6 bases between them. The length of the CDR3 is 13 residues. Germline CDR1 reads SGHNT; CDR2 reads YYREEE (reference sequence). DNA of the CDR3: TGTGCCAGCAGCTTGTTGGAGAACTATGGCTACACCTTC. It yields the protein CASSLLENYGYTF.

J is TRBJ1-2 and V is TRBV27; D is undetermined. Germline V gives CDR1 MNHEY, CDR2 SMNVEV (reference sequence). The ends were cut back, 5 bases at V and 13 bases at J, with 20 bases in the middle. CDR3 length: 13 residues. The CDR3 protein is CASSPTPLASLTF. The CDR3 DNA follows: TGTGCCAGCAGTCCGACGCCCCTAGCTTCCCTCACCTTC.

This chain connects TRBV7-3 to TRBJ1-2; D unclear. Trimming removed 5 bases from V and 3 bases from J, with 16 bases in between. Germline V gene sequence: CDR1 SGHTA, CDR2 FQGTGA. The CDR3 extends over 15 amino acids. The CDR3 here is CASSPSPGNHYGYTF. CDR3 bases: TGTGCCAGCAGCCCCTCTCCCGGGAACCACTATGGCTACACCTTC. Filled out from reference TRBV7-3 and TRBJ1-2, the complete variable domain reads GAGVSQTPSNKVTEKGKYVELRCDPISGHTALYWYRQSLGQGPEFLIYFQGTGAADDSGLPNDRFFAVRPEGSVSTLKIQRTERGDSAVYLCASSPSPGNHYGYTFGSGTRLTVV.

The genes are TRBV4-3 and TRBJ1-5; 10 bases are a match to TRBD1. J was trimmed by 4 bases and V by 4 bases; bases with no gene match: 7. Per the germline V gene, CDR1 is LGHNA and CDR2 is YSLEER. The CDR3 loop spans 16 amino acids. CDR3 in amino acids: CASSLSLDRGNQPQHF. CDR3 nucleotides: TGCGCCAGCAGCCTCTCCTTGGACAGGGGGAATCAGCCCCAGCATTTT.

This clone has just a few counts. V is TRBV28 and J is TRBJ1-5; 10 nucleotides line up with TRBD1. CDR3 length equals 16 residues. Germline V lookup: CDR1 MDHEN, CDR2 SYDVKM. Germline trimming cut 5 bases from V and 3 bases from J; bases unmatched to any gene: 7. The CDR3 DNA sequence: TGTGCCAGCAGTCCCTCAGACAGGGGGCTCAATCAGCCCCAGCATTTT. It specifies CASSPSDRGLNQPQHF.